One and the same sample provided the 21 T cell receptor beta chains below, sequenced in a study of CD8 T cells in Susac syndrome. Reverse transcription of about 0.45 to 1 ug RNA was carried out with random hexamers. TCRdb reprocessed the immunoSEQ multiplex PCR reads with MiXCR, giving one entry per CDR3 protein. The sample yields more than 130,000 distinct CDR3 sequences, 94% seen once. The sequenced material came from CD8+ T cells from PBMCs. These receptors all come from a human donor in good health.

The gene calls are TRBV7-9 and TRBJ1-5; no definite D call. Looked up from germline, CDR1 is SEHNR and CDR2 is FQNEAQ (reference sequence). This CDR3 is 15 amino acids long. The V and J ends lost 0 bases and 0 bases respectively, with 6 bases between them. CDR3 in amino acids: CASSLAEYSNQPQHF. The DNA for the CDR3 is TGTGCCAGCAGCTTAGCCGAATATAGCAATCAGCCCCAGCATTTT. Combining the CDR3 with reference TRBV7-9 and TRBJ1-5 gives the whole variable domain DTGVSQNPRHKITKRGQNVTFRCDPISEHNRLYWYRQTLGQGPEFLTYFQNEAQLEKSRLLSDRFSAERPKGSFSTLEIQRTEQGDSAMYLCASSLAEYSNQPQHFGDGTRLSIL.

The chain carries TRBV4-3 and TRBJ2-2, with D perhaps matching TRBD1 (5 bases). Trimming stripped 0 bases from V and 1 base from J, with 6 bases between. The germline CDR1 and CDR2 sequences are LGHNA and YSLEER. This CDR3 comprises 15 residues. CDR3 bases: TGCGCCAGCAGCCAAGAGGACATGAACACCGGGGAGCTGTTTTTT. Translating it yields CASSQEDMNTGELFF.

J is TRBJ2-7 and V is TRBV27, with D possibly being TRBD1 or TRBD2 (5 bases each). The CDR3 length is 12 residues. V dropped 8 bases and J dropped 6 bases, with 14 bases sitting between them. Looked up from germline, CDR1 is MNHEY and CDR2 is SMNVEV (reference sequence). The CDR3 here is CASGLFGTEQYF. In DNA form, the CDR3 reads TGTGCCAGCGGCCTATTCGGGACCGAGCAGTACTTC.

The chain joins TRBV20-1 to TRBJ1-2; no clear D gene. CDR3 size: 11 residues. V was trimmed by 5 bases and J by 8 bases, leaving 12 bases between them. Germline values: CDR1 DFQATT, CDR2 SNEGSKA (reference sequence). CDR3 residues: CSAPTPPGYTF. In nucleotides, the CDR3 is TGCAGTGCTCCTACCCCGCCAGGCTACACCTTC.

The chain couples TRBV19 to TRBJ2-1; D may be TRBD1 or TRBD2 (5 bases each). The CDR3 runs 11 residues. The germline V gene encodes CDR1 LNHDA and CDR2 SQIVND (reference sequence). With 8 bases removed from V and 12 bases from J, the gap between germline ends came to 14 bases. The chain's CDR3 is CASGPGTAQFF. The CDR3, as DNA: TGTGCCAGTGGACCCGGGACCGCGCAGTTCTTC.

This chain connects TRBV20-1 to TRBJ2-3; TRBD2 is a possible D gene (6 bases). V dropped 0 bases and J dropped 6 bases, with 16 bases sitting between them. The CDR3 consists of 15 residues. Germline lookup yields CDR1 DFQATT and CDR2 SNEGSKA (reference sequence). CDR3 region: CSARDQVGSLDTQYF. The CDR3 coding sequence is TGCAGTGCTAGAGACCAGGTCGGGAGCCTGGATACGCAGTATTTT.

CDR3 residues: CASLRRPQETQYF. The CDR3 coding sequence is TGTGCCAGCCTCCGGCGTCCCCAAGAGACCCAGTACTTC. The rearrangement joins TRBV6-2 or TRBV6-3 to TRBJ2-5; D is ambiguous. Germline V gene lookup returns CDR1 MNHEY and CDR2 SVGEGT. The CDR3 has 13 residues. Between the trimmed V and J ends, which lost 8 bases and 1 base, there was a span of 11 bases.

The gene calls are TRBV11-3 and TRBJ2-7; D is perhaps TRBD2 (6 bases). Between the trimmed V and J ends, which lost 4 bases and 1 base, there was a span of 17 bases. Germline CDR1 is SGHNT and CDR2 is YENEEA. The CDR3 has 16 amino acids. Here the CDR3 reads CASSSHLGLESYEQYF. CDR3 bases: TGTGCCAGCAGCTCACATTTGGGACTCGAATCCTACGAGCAGTACTTC.

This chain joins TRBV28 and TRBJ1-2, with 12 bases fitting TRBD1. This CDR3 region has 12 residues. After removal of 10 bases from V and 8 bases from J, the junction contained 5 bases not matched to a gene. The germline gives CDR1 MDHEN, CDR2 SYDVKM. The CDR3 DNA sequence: TGTGCCACGGGGACAGGGGGCTGGGGCTACACCTTC. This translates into CATGTGGWGYTF.

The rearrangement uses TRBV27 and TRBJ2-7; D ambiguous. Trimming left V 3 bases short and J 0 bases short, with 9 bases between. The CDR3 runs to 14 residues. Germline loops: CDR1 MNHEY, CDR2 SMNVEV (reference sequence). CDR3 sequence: CASSLLGDSYEQYF. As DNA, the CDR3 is TGTGCCAGCAGTTTGCTGGGCGACTCCTACGAGCAGTACTTC.

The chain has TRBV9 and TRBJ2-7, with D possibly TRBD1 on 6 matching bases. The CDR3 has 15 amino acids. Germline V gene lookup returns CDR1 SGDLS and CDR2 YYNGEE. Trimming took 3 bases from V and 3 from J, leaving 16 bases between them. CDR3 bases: TGTGCCAGCAGCGCGGGGACACCGCCCGGCTACGAGCAGTACTTC. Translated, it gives CASSAGTPPGYEQYF.

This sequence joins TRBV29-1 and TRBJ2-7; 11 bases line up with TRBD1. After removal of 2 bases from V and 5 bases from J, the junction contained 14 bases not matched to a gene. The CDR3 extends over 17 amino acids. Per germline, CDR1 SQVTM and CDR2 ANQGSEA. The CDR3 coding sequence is TGCAGCGTTGAAAGGAAAAGAAGTTTGGGACAGGGGGACGAGCAGTACTTC. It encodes CSVERKRSLGQGDEQYF.

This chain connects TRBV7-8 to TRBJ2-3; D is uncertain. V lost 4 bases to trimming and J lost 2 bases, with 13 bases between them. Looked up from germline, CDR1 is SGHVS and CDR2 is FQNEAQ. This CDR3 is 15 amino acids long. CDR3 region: CASSSVGLNTDTQYF. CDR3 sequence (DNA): TGTGCCAGCAGCTCAGTAGGTCTAAACACAGATACGCAGTATTTT.

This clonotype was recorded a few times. CDR3 loop: CASSIGSNEQFF. CDR3 bases: TGTGCCAGTAGTATCGGCTCCAATGAGCAGTTCTTC. The rearrangement uses TRBV19 and TRBJ2-1; D call uncertain. This CDR3 has 12 residues. Germline V gene data show CDR1 as LNHDA and CDR2 as SQIVND (reference sequence). The V end was cut by 3 bases, the J end by 6 bases, with 6 bases between.

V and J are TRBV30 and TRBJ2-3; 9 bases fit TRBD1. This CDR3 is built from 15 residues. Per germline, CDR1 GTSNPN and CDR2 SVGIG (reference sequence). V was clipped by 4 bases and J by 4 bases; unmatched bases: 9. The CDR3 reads CAWNLGTGSPDTQYF. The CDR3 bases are TGTGCCTGGAATCTCGGGACAGGGAGCCCAGATACGCAGTATTTT.

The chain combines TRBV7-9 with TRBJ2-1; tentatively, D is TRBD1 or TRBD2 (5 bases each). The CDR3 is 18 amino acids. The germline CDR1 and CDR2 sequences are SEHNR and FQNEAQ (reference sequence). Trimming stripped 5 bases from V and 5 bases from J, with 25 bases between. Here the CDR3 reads CASSPQSRPPGPNNEQFF. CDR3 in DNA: TGTGCCAGCAGCCCTCAATCCCGCCCCCCGGGACCGAACAATGAGCAGTTCTTC.

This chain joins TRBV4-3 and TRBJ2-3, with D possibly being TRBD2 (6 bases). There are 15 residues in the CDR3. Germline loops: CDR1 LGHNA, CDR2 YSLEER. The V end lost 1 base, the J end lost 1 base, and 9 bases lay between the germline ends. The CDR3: CASSQGPSGTDTQYF. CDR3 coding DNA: TGCGCCAGCAGCCAAGGGCCTAGCGGCACAGATACGCAGTATTTT.

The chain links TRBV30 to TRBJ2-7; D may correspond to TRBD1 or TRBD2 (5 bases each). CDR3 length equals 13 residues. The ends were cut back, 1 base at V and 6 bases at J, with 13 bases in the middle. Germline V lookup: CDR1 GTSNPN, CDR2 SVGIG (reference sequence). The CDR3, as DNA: TGTGCCTGGAGTGACCGGGGCCCAACCGAGCAGTACTTC. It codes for CAWSDRGPTEQYF.

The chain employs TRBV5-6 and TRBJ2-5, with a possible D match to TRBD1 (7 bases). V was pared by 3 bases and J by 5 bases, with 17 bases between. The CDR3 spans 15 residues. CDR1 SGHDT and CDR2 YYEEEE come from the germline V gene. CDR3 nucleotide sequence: TGTGCCAGCAGCTGGGAGGCAGGGGGTCGCGAGACCCAGTACTTC. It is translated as CASSWEAGGRETQYF.

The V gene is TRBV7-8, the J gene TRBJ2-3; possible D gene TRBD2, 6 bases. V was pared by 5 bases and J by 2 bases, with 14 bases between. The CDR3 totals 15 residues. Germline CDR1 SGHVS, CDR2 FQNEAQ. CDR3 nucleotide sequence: TGTGCCAGCAGCCCAACTTGGGGGGTCACAGATACGCAGTATTTT. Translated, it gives CASSPTWGVTDTQYF.

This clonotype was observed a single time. DNA of the CDR3: TGTGCCTGGAGTCTCGGAGGGGCAGATACGCAGTATTTT. This sequence encodes CAWSLGGADTQYF. This rearrangement joins TRBV30 to TRBJ2-3; a weak D match, TRBD2 (6 bases). The germline CDR1 and CDR2 sequences are GTSNPN and SVGIG (reference sequence). V was pared by 2 bases and J by 4 bases, with 10 bases between. The CDR3 loop spans 13 amino acids.